A selection of T cell receptor beta chains follows, all from one sample in a study of radiation and T cells in renal cell carcinoma. Profiled with immunoSEQ multiplex PCR; TCRdb holds only in-frame clones, not every one. The sample contains around 94,000 clones, approximately 86% of which appear only once. The specimen was blood, collected from a patient whose treatment included radiotherapy and nephrectomy. The receptors shown here come from a man aged 45-60 years with renal cell carcinoma. The CDR3 runs from the conserved cysteine through the conserved F or W. The D gene is left open where the match is weak. Not every row has a clone size; where given, it reads once, few, many or a size class.

-,TRBV7-9,TRBD2,TRBJ2-5,CASSNSGAATQYF,TGTGCCAGCAGCAATAGCGGGGCGGCGACCCAGTACTTC
-,TRBV9,-,TRBJ1-3,CASSVQGSGNTIYF,TGTGCCAGCAGCGTGCAGGGATCTGGAAACACCATATATTTT
-,TRBV25-1,-,TRBJ1-2,CASSELYSRYGYTF,TGTGCCAGCAGTGAATTGTACAGCCGCTATGGCTACACCTTC
-,TRBV5-4,-,TRBJ2-3,CASRLLEPGTDTQYF,TGTGCCAGCAGACTCCTTGAGCCGGGGACAGATACGCAGTATTTT
-,TRBV2,-,TRBJ2-5,CASSQKETQYF,TGTGCCAGCAGCCAAAAAGAGACCCAGTACTTC
once,TRBV28,TRBD2,TRBJ2-7,CASSRPLAGGRDEQYF,TGTGCCAGCAGTCGACCCCTGGCGGGAGGGCGGGACGAGCAGTACTTC
once,TRBV7-8,-,TRBJ1-1,CASSWGMNTEAFF,TGTGCCAGCAGCTGGGGGATGAACACTGAAGCTTTCTTT
-,TRBV6-1,-,TRBJ2-3,CASSPIDPRDTQYF,TGTGCCAGCAGCCCCATTGACCCTCGAGATACGCAGTATTTT
-,TRBV28,-,TRBJ2-7,CASSLGRNYEQYF,TGTGCCAGCAGTTTGGGCCGGAATTACGAGCAGTACTTC
-,TRBV5-1,-,TRBJ1-2,CASSSGQNYGYTF,TGCGCCAGCAGCTCAGGACAGAACTATGGCTACACCTTC
-,TRBV10-3,-,TRBJ2-1,CAISEKTIAVGYNEQFF,TGTGCCATCAGTGAGAAAACGATAGCTGTAGGGTACAATGAGCAGTTCTTC
-,TRBV28,-,TRBJ1-1,CASSLRGGWTEAFF,TGTGCCAGCAGCCTTCGGGGGGGGTGGACTGAAGCTTTCTTT
-,TRBV4-2,TRBD2,TRBJ2-7,CASSQGPSGDTEQYF,TGTGCCAGCAGCCAAGGGCCTAGCGGGGATACCGAGCAGTACTTC
-,TRBV7-8,-,TRBJ1-5,CASSLTRSMGNQPQHF,TGTGCCAGCAGCTTGACACGATCCATGGGCAATCAGCCCCAGCATTTT
-,TRBV19,-,TRBJ1-5,CASSPNRGGQPQHF,TGTGCCAGTAGCCCTAATCGCGGGGGTCAGCCCCAGCATTTT
-,TRBV5-5,-,TRBJ1-1,CASGLGMNTEAFF,TGTGCCAGCGGTTTAGGGATGAACACTGAAGCTTTCTTT
-,TRBV7-2,-,TRBJ2-7,CASSLDREDEQYF,TGTGCCAGCAGCTTAGACAGGGAGGACGAGCAGTACTTC